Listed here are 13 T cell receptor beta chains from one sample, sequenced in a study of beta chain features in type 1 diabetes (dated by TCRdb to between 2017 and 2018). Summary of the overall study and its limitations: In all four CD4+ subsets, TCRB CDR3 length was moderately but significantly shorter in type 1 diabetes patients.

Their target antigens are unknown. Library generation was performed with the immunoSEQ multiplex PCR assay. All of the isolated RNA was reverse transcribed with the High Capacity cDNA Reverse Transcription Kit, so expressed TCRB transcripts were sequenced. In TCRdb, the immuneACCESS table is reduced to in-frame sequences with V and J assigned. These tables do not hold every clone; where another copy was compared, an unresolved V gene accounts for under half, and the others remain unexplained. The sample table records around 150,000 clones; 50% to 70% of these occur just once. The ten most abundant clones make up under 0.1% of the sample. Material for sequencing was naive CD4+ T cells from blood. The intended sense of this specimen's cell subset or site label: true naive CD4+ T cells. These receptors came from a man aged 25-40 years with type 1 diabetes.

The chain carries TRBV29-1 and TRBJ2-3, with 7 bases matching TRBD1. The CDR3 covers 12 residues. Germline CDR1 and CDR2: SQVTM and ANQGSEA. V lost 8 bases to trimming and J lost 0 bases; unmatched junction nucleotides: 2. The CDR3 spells CSLGQSTDTQYF. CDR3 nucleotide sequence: TGCAGCTTGGGACAGAGCACAGATACGCAGTATTTT.

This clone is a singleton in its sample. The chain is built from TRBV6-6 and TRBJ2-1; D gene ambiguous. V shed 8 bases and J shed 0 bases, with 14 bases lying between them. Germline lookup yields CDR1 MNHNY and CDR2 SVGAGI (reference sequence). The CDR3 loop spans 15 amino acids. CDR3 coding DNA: TGTGCCAGCCGCGAAAGGGCAGACTCCTACAATGAGCAGTTCTTC. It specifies CASRERADSYNEQFF.

CDR3 sequence: CASSRRGDTEQFF. The CDR3 DNA sequence: TGTGCCAGCAGTCGTCGGGGGGATACTGAGCAGTTCTTC. The chain employs TRBV6-5 and TRBJ2-1; TRBD2 matches 7 bases. CDR1 is MNHEY, CDR2 SVGAGI, per germline. CDR3 length: 13 amino acids. V lost 5 bases and J lost 9; bases outside the gene matches: 7.

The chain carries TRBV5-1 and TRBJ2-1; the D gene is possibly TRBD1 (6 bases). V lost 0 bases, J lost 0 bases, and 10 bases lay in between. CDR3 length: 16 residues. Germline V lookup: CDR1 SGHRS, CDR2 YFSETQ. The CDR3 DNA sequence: TGCGCCAGCAGCTTGGGTCAGGGGAGCTCCTACAATGAGCAGTTCTTC. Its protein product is CASSLGQGSSYNEQFF.

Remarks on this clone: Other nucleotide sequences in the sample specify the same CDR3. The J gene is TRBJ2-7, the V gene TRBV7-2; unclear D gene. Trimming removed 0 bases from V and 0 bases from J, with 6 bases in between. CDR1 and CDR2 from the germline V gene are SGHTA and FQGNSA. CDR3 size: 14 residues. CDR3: CASSLAVSSYEQYF. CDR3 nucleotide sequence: TGTGCCAGCAGCTTAGCGGTTAGCTCCTACGAGCAGTACTTC. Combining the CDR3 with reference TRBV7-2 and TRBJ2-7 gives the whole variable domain GAGVSQSPSNKVTEKGKDVELRCDPISGHTALYWYRQSLGQGLEFLIYFQGNSAPDKSGLPSDRFSAERTGGSVSTLTIQRTQQEDSAVYLCASSLAVSSYEQYFGPGTRLTVT.

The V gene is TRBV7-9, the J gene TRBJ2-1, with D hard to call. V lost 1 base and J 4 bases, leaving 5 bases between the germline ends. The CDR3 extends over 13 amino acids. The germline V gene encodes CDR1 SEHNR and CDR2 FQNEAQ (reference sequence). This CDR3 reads CASSLVLYNEQFF. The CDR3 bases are TGTGCCAGCAGCTTAGTACTTTACAATGAGCAGTTCTTC.

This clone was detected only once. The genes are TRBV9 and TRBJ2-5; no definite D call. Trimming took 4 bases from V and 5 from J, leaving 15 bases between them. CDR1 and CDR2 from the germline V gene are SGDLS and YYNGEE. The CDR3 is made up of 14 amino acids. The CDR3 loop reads CASSLRAELETQYF. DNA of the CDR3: TGTGCCAGCAGCCTAAGGGCGGAGCTGGAGACCCAGTACTTC.

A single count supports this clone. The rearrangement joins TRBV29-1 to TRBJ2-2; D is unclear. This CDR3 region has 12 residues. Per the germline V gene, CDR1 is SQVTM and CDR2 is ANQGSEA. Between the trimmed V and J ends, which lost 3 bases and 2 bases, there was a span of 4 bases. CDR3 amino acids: CSVEGNTGELFF. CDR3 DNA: TGCAGCGTTGAGGGAAACACCGGGGAGCTGTTTTTT.

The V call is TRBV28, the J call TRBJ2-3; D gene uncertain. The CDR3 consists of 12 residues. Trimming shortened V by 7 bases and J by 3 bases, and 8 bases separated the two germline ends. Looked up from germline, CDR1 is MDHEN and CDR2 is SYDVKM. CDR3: CASKGGTDTQYF. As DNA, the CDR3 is TGTGCCAGCAAAGGTGGGACAGATACGCAGTATTTT.

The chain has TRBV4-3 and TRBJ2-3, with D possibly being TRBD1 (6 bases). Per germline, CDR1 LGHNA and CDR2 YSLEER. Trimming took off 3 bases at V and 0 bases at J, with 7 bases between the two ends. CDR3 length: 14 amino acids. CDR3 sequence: CASSQDSSTDTQYF. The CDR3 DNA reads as TGCGCCAGCAGCCAGGACAGTAGCACAGATACGCAGTATTTT.

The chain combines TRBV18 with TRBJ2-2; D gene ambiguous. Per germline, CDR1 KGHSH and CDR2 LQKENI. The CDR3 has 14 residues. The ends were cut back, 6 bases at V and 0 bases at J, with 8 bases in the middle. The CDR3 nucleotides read TGTGCCAGCTCGCCGACACCGAACACCGGGGAGCTGTTTTTT. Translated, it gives CASSPTPNTGELFF. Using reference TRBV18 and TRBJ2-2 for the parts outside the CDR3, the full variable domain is NAGVMQNPRHLVRRRGQEARLRCSPMKGHSHVYWYRQLPEEGLKFMVYLQKENIIDESGMPKERFSAEFPKEGPSILRIQQVVRGDSAAYFCASSPTPNTGELFFGEGSRLTVL.

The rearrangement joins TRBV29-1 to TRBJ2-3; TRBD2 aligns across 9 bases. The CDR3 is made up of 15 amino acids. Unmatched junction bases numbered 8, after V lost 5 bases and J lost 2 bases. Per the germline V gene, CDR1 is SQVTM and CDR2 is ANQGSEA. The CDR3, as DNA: TGCAGCGTTCTTGCCGAGCGGGGGGTCACAGATACGCAGTATTTT. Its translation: CSVLAERGVTDTQYF.

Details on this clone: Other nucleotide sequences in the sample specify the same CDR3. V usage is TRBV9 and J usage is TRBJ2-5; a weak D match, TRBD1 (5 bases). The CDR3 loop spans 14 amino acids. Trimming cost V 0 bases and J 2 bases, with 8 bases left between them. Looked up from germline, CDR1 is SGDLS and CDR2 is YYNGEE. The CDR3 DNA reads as TGTGCCAGCAGCGTAGGGGGCAGTCAAGAGACCCAGTACTTC. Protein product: CASSVGGSQETQYF. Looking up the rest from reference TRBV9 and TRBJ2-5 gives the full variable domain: DSGVTQTPKHLITATGQRVTLRCSPRSGDLSVYWYQQSLDQGLQFLIQYYNGEERAKGNILERFSAQQFPDLHSELNLSSLELGDSALYFCASSVGGSQETQYFGPGTRLLVL.